This T cell receptor (beta chain) was obtained from a study of blood T cell repertoires in COVID-19. At the level of the study: COVID-19 samples from acute and convalescent phases originated in the United States, Italy and Spain.

As originally analysed: Amplification of reference gene primers provided the estimated nucleated cell counts. The assay was immunoSEQ multiplex PCR, and TCRdb's table has in-frame clones only and misses some. That table gives V, J and clone size, and the DNA gave D and trimming. The sample lists more than 120,000 clones, over 65% occurring once. This CDR3 has 19 amino acids. Looked up from germline, CDR1 is SGHTS and CDR2 is YDEGEE. The V and J ends lost 6 bases and 6 bases, in that order; junction bases with no gene match: 22. The clonotype originates from a human donor in a cohort sampled during active COVID-19. Sequenced material: peripheral blood. V is TRBV5-8 and J is TRBJ2-3, with TRBD1 identical over 10 bases. CDR3 residues: CASNHKWVGDRGKGDTQYF. The CDR3 region has the DNA TGTGCCAGCAACCACAAATGGGTTGGGGACAGGGGTAAAGGGGATACGCAGTATTTT.